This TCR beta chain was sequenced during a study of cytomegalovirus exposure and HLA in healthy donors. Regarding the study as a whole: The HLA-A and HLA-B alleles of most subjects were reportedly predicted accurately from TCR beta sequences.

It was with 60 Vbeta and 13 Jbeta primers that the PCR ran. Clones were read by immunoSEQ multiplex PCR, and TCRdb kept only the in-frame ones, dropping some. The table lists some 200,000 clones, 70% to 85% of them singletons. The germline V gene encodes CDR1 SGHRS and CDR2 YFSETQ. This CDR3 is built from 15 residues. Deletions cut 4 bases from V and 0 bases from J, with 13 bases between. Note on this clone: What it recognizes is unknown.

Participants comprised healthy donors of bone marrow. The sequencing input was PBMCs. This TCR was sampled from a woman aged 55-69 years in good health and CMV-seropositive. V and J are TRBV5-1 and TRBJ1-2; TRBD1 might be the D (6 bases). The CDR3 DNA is TGCGCCAGCAGCGCCCGGACAGAAGCTAACTATGGCTACACCTTC. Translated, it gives CASSARTEANYGYTF.